These T cell receptor beta chains were read from a single sample in a study of T cells after yellow fever vaccination. Each CDR3 protein gets one entry after TCRdb re-called the 5' RACE reads with MiXCR. The sample carries about 320,000 distinct CDR3 sequences, 3.5% to 4.5% recorded once. The sample here was PBMCs, taken 15 days after the yellow fever booster vaccination. The origin of the receptors is a man aged 18-30 years who received the YFV17D yellow fever vaccine. Both conserved end residues are trimmed from each CDR3.

CDR3aa: ASSFAAGGSYEQY
j_gene: TRBJ2-7
v_gene: TRBV7-2

CDR3aa: ATSPRRGSTDTQY
j_gene: TRBJ2-3
v_gene: TRBV15

CDR3aa: ASSLDRENYGYT
j_gene: TRBJ1-2
v_gene: TRBV5-1

CDR3aa: SARVPWGRETQY
j_gene: TRBJ2-5
v_gene: TRBV20-1

CDR3aa: ASSSTPSALH
j_gene: TRBJ1-6
v_gene: TRBV12-3/TRBV12-4

CDR3aa: ASSIGGESYNEQF
j_gene: TRBJ2-1
v_gene: TRBV19

CDR3aa: ASSRPGGSQETQY
j_gene: TRBJ2-5
v_gene: TRBV5-5

CDR3aa: SVTRRAANYGYT
j_gene: TRBJ1-2
v_gene: TRBV29-1

CDR3aa: ASRWSTGGPGELF
j_gene: TRBJ2-2
v_gene: TRBV6-5

CDR3aa: ASSQTIGQGFYEQY
j_gene: TRBJ2-7
v_gene: TRBV7-8

CDR3aa: ASSRLGGAEAF
j_gene: TRBJ1-1
v_gene: TRBV7-3

CDR3aa: SVDRRANEQF
j_gene: TRBJ2-1
v_gene: TRBV29-1

CDR3aa: ASSQNRGNTEAF
j_gene: TRBJ1-1
v_gene: TRBV11-2